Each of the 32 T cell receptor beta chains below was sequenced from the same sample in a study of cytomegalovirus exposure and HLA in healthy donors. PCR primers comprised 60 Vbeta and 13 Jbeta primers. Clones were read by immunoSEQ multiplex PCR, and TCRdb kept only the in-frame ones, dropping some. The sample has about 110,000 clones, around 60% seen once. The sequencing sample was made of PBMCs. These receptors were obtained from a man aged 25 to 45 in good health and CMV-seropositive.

CDR3 region: CASSLSSGESPLHF. CDR3 nucleotides: TGTGCCAGCAGCTTATCGTCAGGGGAATCACCCCTCCACTTT. This sequence joins TRBV7-8 and TRBJ1-6; possibly TRBD1 for D (6 bases). The germline CDR1 and CDR2 sequences are SGHVS and FQNEAQ. V shed 2 bases and J shed 10 bases, with 12 bases lying between them. The CDR3 consists of 14 residues.

CDR3 protein: CASSQDWVSSGGDYEQYF. Here the CDR3 DNA reads TGTGCCAGCAGCCAAGATTGGGTATCTAGCGGGGGGGATTACGAGCAGTACTTC. V gene TRBV4-2 combines with J gene TRBJ2-7; 12 bases map to TRBD2. The CDR3 covers 18 residues. The germline CDR1 and CDR2 sequences are LGHNA and YNFKEQ. V lost 0 bases to trimming and J lost 4 bases; unmatched junction nucleotides: 10.

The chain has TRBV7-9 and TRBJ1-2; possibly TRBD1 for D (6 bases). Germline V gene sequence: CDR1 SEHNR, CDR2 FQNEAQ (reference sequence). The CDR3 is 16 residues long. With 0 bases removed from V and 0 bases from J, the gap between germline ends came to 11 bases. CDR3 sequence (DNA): TGTGCCAGCAGCTTAGCCGCCGGGACATCTAACTATGGCTACACCTTC. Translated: CASSLAAGTSNYGYTF.

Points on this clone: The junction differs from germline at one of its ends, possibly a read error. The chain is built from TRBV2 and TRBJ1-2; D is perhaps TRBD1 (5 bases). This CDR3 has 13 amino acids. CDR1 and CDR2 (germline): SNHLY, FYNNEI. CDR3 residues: CASTEDGQYGYTF. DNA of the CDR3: TGTGCCAGCACTGAAGATGGACAATATGGCTACACCTTC.

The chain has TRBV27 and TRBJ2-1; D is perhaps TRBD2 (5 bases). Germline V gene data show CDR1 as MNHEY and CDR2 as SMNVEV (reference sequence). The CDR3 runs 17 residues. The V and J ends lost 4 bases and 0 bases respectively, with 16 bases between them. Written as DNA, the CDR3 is TGTGCCAGCAGTTCCCCTGCGGGCTTCCCCTCCTACAATGAGCAGTTCTTC. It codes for CASSSPAGFPSYNEQFF.

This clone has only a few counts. The CDR3 sequence: CASSFFLAGSTDTQYF. In DNA, the CDR3 is TGTGCCAGCAGCTTTTTTCTAGCGGGGAGCACAGATACGCAGTATTTT. The J gene is TRBJ2-3, the V gene TRBV5-5; the match to TRBD2 covers 9 bases. CDR3 length: 16 amino acids. Germline CDR1 reads SGHKS; CDR2 reads YYEKEE (reference sequence). V was clipped by 2 bases and J by 0 bases; unmatched bases: 4.

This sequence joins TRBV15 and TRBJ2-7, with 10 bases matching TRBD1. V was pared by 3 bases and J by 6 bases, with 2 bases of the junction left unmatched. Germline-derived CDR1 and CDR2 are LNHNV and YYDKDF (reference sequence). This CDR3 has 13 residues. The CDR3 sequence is CATSRGTGVEQYF. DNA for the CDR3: TGTGCCACCAGCAGGGGGACAGGGGTCGAGCAGTACTTC.

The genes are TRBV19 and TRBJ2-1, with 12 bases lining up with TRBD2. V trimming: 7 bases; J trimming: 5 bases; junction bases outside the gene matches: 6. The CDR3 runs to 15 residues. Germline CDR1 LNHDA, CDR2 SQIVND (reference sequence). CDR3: CASKPSGGAHNEQFF. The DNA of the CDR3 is TGTGCCAGTAAACCTAGCGGGGGGGCCCACAATGAGCAGTTCTTC.

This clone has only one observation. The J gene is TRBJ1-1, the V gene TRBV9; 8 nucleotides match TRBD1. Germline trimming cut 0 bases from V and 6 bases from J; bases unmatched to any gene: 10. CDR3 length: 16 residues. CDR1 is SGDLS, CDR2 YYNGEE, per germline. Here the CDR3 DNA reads TGTGCCAGCAGCGTAGCTGGGAGGCAGGGGGCGGCTGAAGCTTTCTTT. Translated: CASSVAGRQGAAEAFF.

The CDR3 loop reads CASSLVAGGNYTF. The CDR3 DNA reads as TGTGCCAGCAGCTTAGTGGCGGGGGGAAACTACACCTTC. The chain joins TRBV7-9 to TRBJ1-2, with D possibly matching TRBD1 (5 bases). Germline V gene data show CDR1 as SEHNR and CDR2 as FQNEAQ (reference sequence). The CDR3 has 13 residues. V shed 1 base and J shed 10 bases, with 13 bases lying between them.

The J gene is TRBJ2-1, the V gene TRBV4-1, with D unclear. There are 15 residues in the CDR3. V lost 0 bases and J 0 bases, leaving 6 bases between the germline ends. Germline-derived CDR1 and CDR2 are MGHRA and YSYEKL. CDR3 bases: TGCGCCAGCAGCCAAGATATCCGCTCCTACAATGAGCAGTTCTTC. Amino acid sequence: CASSQDIRSYNEQFF.

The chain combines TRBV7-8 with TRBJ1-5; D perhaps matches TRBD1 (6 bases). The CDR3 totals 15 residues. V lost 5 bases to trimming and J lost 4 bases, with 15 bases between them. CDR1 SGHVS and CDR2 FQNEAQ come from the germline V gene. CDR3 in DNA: TGTGCCAGCAGCGAACACGGACAGCGAAATCAGCCCCAGCATTTT. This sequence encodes CASSEHGQRNQPQHF.

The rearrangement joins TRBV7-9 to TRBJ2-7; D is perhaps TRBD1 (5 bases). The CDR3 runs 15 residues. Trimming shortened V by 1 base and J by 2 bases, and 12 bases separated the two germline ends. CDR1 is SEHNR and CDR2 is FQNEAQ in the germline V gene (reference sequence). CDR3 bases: TGTGCCAGCAGCTTAGGCTTAGGGGTGGCCTACGAGCAGTACTTC. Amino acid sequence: CASSLGLGVAYEQYF. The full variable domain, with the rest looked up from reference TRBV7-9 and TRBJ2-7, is DTGVSQNPRHKITKRGQNVTFRCDPISEHNRLYWYRQTLGQGPEFLTYFQNEAQLEKSRLLSDRFSAERPKGSFSTLEIQRTEQGDSAMYLCASSLGLGVAYEQYFGPGTRLTVT.

The CDR3 loop reads CSVAILAGDSTDTQYF. CDR3 coding DNA: TGCAGCGTTGCGATACTAGCGGGGGATTCCACAGATACGCAGTATTTT. The genes are TRBV29-1 and TRBJ2-3, with 11 bases matching TRBD2. V was clipped by 4 bases and J by 2 bases; unmatched bases: 8. Germline V gene data show CDR1 as SQVTM and CDR2 as ANQGSEA. The CDR3 totals 16 residues.

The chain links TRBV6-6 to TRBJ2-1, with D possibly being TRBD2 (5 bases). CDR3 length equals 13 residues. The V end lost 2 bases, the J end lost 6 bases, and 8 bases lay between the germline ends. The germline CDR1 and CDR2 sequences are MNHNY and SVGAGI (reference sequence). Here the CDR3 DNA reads TGTGCCAGCAGTTACCCGGGGTCCAATGAGCAGTTCTTC. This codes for CASSYPGSNEQFF.

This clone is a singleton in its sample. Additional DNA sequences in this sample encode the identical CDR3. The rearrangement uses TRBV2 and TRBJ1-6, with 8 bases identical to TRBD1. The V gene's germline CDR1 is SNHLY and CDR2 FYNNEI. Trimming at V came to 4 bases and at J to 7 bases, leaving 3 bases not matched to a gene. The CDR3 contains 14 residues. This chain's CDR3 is CASSAGTGNSPLHF. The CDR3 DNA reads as TGTGCCAGCAGTGCAGGGACAGGCAATTCACCCCTCCACTTT.

As DNA, the CDR3 is TGCGCCAGCAGCCATCCCGGTCCCTCGGAGACCCAGTACTTC. Amino acids: CASSHPGPSETQYF. J is TRBJ2-5 and V is TRBV4-1; D unclear. In germline, CDR1 is MGHRA, CDR2 YSYEKL. V lost 3 bases and J lost 5, with 13 bases in between. The CDR3 length is 14 residues.

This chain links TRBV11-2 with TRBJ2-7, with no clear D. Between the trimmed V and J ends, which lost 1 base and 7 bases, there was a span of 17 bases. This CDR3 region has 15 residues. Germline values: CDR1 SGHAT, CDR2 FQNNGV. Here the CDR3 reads CASSLAAGSSKEQYF. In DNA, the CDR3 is TGTGCCAGCAGCTTAGCGGCAGGATCCTCTAAAGAGCAGTACTTC.

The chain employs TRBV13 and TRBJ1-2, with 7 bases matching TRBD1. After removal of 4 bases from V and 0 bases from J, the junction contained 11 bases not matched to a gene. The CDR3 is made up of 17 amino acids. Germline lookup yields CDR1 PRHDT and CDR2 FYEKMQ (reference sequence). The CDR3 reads CASSSRGKGAANYGYTF. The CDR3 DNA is TGTGCCAGCAGCTCCAGGGGGAAGGGGGCAGCTAACTATGGCTACACCTTC.

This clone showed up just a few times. CDR3: CASSLDRVTQTQYF. The DNA of the CDR3 is TGTGCCAGCAGCTTAGACAGGGTTACGCAGACCCAGTACTTC. The V and J genes are TRBV7-2 and TRBJ2-5; D might be TRBD1 (6 bases). V lost 1 base, J lost 6 bases, and 12 bases lay in between. The CDR3 extends over 14 amino acids. Germline V gene data show CDR1 as SGHTA and CDR2 as FQGNSA.

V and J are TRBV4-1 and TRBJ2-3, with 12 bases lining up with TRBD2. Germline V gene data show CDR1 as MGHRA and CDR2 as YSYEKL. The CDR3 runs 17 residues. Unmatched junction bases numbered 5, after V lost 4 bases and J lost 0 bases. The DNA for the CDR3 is TGCGCCAGCAGCCGTGGCGGACTAGCGGGGAGCACAGATACGCAGTATTTT. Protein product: CASSRGGLAGSTDTQYF.

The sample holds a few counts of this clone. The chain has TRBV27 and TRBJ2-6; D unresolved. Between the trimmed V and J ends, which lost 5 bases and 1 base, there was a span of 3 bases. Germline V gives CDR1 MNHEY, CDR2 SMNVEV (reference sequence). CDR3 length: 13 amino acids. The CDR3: CASSPSGANVLTF. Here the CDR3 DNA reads TGTGCCAGCAGTCCGTCTGGGGCCAACGTCCTGACTTTC.

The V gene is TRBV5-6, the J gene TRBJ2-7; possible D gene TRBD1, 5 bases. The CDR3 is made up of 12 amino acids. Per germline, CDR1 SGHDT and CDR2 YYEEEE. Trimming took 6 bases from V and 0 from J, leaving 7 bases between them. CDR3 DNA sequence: TGTGCCAGCAACAGGATCTCCTACGAGCAGTACTTC. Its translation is CASNRISYEQYF. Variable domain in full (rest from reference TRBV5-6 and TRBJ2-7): DAGVTQSPTHLIKTRGQQVTLRCSPKSGHDTVSWYQQALGQGPQFIFQYYEEEERQRGNFPDRFSGHQFPNYSSELNVNALLLGDSALYLCASNRISYEQYFGPGTRLTVT.

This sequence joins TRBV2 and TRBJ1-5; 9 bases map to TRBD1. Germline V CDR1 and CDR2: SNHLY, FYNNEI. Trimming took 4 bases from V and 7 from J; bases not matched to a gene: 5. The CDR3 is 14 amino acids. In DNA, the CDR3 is TGTGCCAGCAGTGGGACAGGGGAGTACCAGCCCCAGCATTTT. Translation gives CASSGTGEYQPQHF.

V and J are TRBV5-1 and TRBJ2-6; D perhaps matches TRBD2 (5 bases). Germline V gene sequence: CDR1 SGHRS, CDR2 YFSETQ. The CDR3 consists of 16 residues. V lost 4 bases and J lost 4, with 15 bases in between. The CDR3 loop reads CASSPLRGQGANVLTF. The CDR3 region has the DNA TGCGCCAGCAGCCCCTTGAGAGGGCAAGGGGCCAACGTCCTGACTTTC.

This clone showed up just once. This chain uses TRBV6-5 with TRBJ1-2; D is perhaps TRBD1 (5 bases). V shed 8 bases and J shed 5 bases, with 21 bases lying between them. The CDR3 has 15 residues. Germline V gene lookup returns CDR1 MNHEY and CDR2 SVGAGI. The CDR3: CASGESGTGPYGYTF. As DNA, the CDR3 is TGTGCCAGCGGGGAATCAGGGACTGGGCCTTATGGCTACACCTTC.

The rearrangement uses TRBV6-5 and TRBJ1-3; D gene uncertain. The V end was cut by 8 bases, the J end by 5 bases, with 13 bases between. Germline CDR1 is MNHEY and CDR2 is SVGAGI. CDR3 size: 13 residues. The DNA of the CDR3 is TGTGCCAGCTCATCAGCGCCCAGAAACACCATATATTTT. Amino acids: CASSSAPRNTIYF.

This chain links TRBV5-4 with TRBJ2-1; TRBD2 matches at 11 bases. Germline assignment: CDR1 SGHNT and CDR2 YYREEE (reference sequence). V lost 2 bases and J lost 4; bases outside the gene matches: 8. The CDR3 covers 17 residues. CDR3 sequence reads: CASSFRVSSGGYNEQFF. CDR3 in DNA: TGTGCCAGCAGCTTCCGGGTGTCTAGCGGGGGGTACAATGAGCAGTTCTTC.

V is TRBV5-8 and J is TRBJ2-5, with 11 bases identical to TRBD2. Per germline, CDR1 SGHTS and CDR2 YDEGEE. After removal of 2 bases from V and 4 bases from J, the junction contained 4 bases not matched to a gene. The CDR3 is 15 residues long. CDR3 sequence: CASSFLAGGGETQYF. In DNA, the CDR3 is TGTGCCAGCAGCTTTCTAGCGGGGGGTGGAGAGACCCAGTACTTC.

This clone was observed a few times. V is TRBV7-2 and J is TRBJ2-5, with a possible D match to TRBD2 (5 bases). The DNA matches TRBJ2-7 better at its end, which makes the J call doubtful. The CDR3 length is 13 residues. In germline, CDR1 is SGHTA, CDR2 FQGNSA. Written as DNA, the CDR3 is TGTGCCAGCAGCCAGGACTTCTCCTACGAGCAGTACTTC. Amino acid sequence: CASSQDFSYEQYF.

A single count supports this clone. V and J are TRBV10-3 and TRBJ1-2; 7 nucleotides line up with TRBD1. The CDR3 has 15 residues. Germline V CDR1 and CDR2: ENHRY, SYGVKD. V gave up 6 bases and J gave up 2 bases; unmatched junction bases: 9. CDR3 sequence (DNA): TGTGCCATCAGCGCCCAGGGACAGAAAAACTATGGCTACACCTTC. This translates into CAISAQGQKNYGYTF.

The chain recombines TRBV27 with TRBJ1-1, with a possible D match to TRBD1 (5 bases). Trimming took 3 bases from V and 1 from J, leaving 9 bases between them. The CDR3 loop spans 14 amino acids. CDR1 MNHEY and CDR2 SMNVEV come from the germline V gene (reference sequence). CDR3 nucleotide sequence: TGTGCCAGCAGTTTCGGTCAGGGGAACACTGAAGCTTTCTTT. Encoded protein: CASSFGQGNTEAFF.